Given below is one T cell receptor (beta chain) in context. Treatment specified: oral pan-JAK inhibitor, 5-10 mg twice daily. This record comes from a study of CD8+ T cells in alopecia areata. The CDR3 covers 14 residues. Germline lookup yields CDR1 GTSNPN and CDR2 SVGIG (reference sequence). V was cut by 5 bases and J by 3 bases, with 16 bases left in between. Reverse transcription of extracted RNA yielded cDNA, which provided the sequencing template. The data were produced by immunoSEQ multiplex PCR, yet TCRdb's version contains in-frame clones alone and is incomplete. Of fewer than 250,000 clones in the sample, roughly three fifths were seen once.

The sequencing used CD4+ T cells sorted from blood, collected at week 4, from a patient treated with tofacitinib. The chain employs TRBV30 and TRBJ1-1, with a possible D match to TRBD1 (6 bases). The TCR was taken from a human donor with alopecia areata. The CDR3 region is CAWAAQGWDTEAFF. The CDR3 DNA reads as TGTGCCTGGGCCGCACAGGGTTGGGACACTGAAGCTTTCTTT.